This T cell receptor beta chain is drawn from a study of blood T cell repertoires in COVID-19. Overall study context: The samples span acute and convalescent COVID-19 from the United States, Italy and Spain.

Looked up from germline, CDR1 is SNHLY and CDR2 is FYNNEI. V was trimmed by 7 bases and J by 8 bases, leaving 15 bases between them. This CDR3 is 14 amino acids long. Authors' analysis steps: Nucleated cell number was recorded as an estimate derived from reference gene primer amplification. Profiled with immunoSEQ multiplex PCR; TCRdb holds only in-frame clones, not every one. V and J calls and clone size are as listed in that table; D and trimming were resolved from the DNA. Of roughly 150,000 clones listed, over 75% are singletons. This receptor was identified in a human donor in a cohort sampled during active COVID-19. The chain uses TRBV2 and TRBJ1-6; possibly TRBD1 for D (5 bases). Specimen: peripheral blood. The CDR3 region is CASNPGGVDSPLHF. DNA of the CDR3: TGTGCCAGCAATCCGGGGGGGGTGGATTCACCCCTCCACTTT.